This T cell receptor (beta chain) comes out of a study of post-analysis software for immune sequencing data (dated by TCRdb to about 2015). Notes on the research overall: Relapsing-remitting, secondary progressive and progressive-relapsing multiple sclerosis were recorded as disease courses, and subtype annotation was lacking for some patients. The patient repertoires were compared against 10 to 12 previously published healthy control repertoires obtained from donors aged about 6 to 26 years. A subset of samples was prepared in parallel using single-end sample barcoding, then pooled and co-amplified after Illumina adapter ligation.

Paper-wide results and their limitations: Patients showed significantly higher frequencies than controls for a few TRBV segments, among them TRBV5-6, TRBV5-1 and TRBV20-1. The multiple sclerosis patient group was slightly younger than the control group. Significantly lower normalized Chao1 diversity was found in multiple sclerosis patients than in controls, suggesting substantial peripheral T-cell clonal expansion. Direct clustering with F measure revealed strong co-clustering of samples prepared in the same batch, which led to a batch-effect correction.

TCR beta repertoires were profiled from peripheral blood of 10 to 15 young patients with multiple sclerosis to demonstrate the VDJtools post-analysis software. The patients with multiple sclerosis were children and adolescents between roughly 6 and 15 years of age. Library preparation was by PCR. The sequencing machine was an Illumina HiSeq 2500. Unique molecular identifiers were incorporated into TCR beta cDNA libraries to reduce PCR and sequencing biases. Per 1 to 10 million input T cells, roughly 0.5 million cDNA molecules were obtained, such that each molecule approximated one T cell. The same protocol used for the earlier healthy control dataset was applied to prepare and sequence the patient libraries. Within a given batch, samples were prepared together, multiplexed and sequenced on the same HiSeq lane. Regarding the original processing steps: MIGEC handled the raw barcoded reads, throwing out single-read molecular identifier groups before consensus assembly and CDR3 extraction. Clonotype tables were post-analysed with VDJtools, and diversity was normalized by down-sampling all datasets to the smallest sample size. In repertoire overlap clustering, CDR3 amino acid sequences, but not nucleotide sequences, were matched to correct batch-related cross-sample contamination. TCRdb trimmed the raw reads at Q25, called clones with MiXCR and kept productive beta chains. CDR3 protein sequences are deduplicated, and each keeps its most common genes and DNA. What appears here as the V and J calls and clone size reflects TCRdb's work, not the paper's. The sample data list 400,000 to 500,000 distinct CDR3 sequences, and about 40% of these were observed just once. Less than 8% of the sample is in the top ten clones.

V is cut back by 3 bases and J by 1 base, with 3 bases in the junction unmatched. CDR1 and CDR2, looked up from the germline V gene, are SGHTA and FQGNSA. The CDR3 measures 15 amino acids from cysteine to phenylalanine. Kept here is only the CDR3 DNA, which spans 45 bases and is read in frame from base 1. Worth noting for this clonotype: There is no known antigen for this receptor. Per-nucleotide qualities are absent, and no much larger clonotype sits a single base away.

The sequence was obtained from a girl aged 2-10 years with multiple sclerosis. Material: blood. The chain is encoded by TRBV7-2 joined to TRBJ2-3; TRBD2 fits 8 bases in the junction. The DNA sequence follows: TGTGCCAGCAGCTTTGTGCGGGGGGGCACAGATACGCAGTATTTT. This yields the protein CASSFVRGGTDTQYF. The entire variable domain, with the stretches around the CDR3 drawn from the reference TRBV7-2 and TRBJ2-3 proteins, is GAGVSQSPSNKVTEKGKDVELRCDPISGHTALYWYRQSLGQGLEFLIYFQGNSAPDKSGLPSDRFSAERTGGSVSTLTIQRTQQEDSAVYLCASSFVRGGTDTQYFGPGTRLTVL.